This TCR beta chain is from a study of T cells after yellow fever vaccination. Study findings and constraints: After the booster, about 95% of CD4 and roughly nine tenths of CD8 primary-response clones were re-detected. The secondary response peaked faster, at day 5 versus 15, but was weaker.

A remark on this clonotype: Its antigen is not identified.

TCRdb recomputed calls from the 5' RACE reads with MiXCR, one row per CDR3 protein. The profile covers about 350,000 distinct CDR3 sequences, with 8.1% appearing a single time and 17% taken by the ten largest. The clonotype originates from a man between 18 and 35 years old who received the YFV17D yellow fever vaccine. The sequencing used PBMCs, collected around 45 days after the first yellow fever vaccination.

CDR3 DNA sequence: TGCGCCAGCATCGAAACCCCAGGGGGCTCCTACAATGAGCAGTTCTTC. As protein: CASIETPGGSYNEQFF. V usage is TRBV5-1 and J usage is TRBJ2-1; TRBD1 matches at 7 bases. Germline values: CDR1 SGHRS, CDR2 YFSETQ. Losses at the gene ends were 6 bases for V and 0 bases for J; bases not matched to a gene: 9. CDR3 length: 16 amino acids.